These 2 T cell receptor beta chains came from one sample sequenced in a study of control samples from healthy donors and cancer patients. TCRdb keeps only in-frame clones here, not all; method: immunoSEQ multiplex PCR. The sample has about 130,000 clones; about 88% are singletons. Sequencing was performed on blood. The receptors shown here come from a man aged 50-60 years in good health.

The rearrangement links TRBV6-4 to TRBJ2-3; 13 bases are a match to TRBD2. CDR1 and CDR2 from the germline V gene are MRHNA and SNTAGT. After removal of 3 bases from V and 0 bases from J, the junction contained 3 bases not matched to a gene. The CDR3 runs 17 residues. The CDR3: CASSETSGGSSTDTQYF. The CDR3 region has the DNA TGTGCCAGCAGTGAGACTAGCGGGGGGTCGAGCACAGATACGCAGTATTTT.

The CDR3 spells CASSPTDTDTQYF. The CDR3 DNA reads TGTGCCAGCAGCCCGACAGACACAGATACGCAGTATTTT. The chain combines TRBV6-5 with TRBJ2-3; possibly TRBD1 for D (5 bases). CDR1 and CDR2 (germline): MNHEY, SVGAGI. Trimming took 6 bases from V and 2 from J, leaving 9 bases between them. The length of the CDR3 is 13 residues.